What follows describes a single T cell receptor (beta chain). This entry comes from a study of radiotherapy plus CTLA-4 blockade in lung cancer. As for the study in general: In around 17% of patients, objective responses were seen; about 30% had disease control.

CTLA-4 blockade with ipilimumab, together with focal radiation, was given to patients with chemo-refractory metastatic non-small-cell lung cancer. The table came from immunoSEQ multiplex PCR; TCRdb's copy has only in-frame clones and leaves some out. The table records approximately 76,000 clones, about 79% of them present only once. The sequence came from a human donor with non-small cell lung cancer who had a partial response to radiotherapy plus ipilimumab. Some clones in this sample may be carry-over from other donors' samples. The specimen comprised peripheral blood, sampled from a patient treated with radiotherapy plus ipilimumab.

CDR3 sequence reads: CASRASGITGELFF. Written as DNA, the CDR3 is TGTGCCAGCAGGGCTAGCGGGATCACCGGGGAGCTGTTTTTT. V usage is TRBV7-9 and J usage is TRBJ2-2; TRBD2 agrees at 9 bases. The junction had 3 bases not matched to a gene; V was cut back by 6 bases and J by 4 bases. The CDR3 extends over 14 amino acids. The germline CDR1 and CDR2 sequences are SEHNR and FQNEAQ (reference sequence).